This is a list of T cell receptor beta chains from one sample in a study of cytomegalovirus exposure and HLA in healthy donors. Sequenced by immunoSEQ multiplex PCR; TCRdb stores in-frame clones only, minus some. The sample contains about 130,000 clones, about 80% of which appear only once. What was sequenced was PBMCs. These receptors were taken from a man younger than 45 in good health and CMV-seronegative. Both conserved end residues are part of each CDR3. The order of the fields is V gene, CDR3 length, J gene, CDR3 protein.

v_call: TRBV28
cdr3_length: 14
j_call: TRBJ1-2
cdr3_aa: CASITQGTSYGYTF

v_call: TRBV28
cdr3_length: 14
j_call: TRBJ1-2
cdr3_aa: CASRGGQAPRGYTF

v_call: TRBV6-5
cdr3_length: 14
j_call: TRBJ1-6
cdr3_aa: CASKRPGINSPLHF

v_call: TRBV13
cdr3_length: 12
j_call: TRBJ1-6
cdr3_aa: CASSLGPGPVHF

v_call: TRBV29-1
cdr3_length: 13
j_call: TRBJ1-2
cdr3_aa: CSVEEGKAYGYTF

v_call: TRBV14
cdr3_length: 13
j_call: TRBJ1-1
cdr3_aa: CASSQDMNTEAFF

v_call: TRBV28
cdr3_length: 17
j_call: TRBJ2-5
cdr3_aa: CASSLLTGGGSEETQYF

v_call: TRBV2
cdr3_length: 16
j_call: TRBJ1-2
cdr3_aa: CASSEGGGTLYYGYTF

v_call: TRBV7-9
cdr3_length: 13
j_call: TRBJ2-3
cdr3_aa: CASSSRQGGTQYF

v_call: TRBV28
cdr3_length: 13
j_call: TRBJ1-2
cdr3_aa: CASSTSRGKGYTF

v_call: TRBV21-1
cdr3_length: 15
j_call: TRBJ2-1
cdr3_aa: CASMNSASSYNEQFF

v_call: TRBV2
cdr3_length: 17
j_call: TRBJ2-5
cdr3_aa: CASREQTGTGGRETQYF

v_call: TRBV7-9
cdr3_length: 15
j_call: TRBJ1-1
cdr3_aa: CASSWTGAQNTEAFF

v_call: TRBV5-1
cdr3_length: 15
j_call: TRBJ2-1
cdr3_aa: CASSLETGLGYEQFF

v_call: TRBV13
cdr3_length: 14
j_call: TRBJ2-7
cdr3_aa: CASSFGTSGYKQYF

v_call: TRBV5-4
cdr3_length: 16
j_call: TRBJ2-5
cdr3_aa: CASSLEGVPVQETQYF